The 16 T cell receptor beta chains presented below share a single source sample, sequenced in a study of cytomegalovirus exposure and HLA in healthy donors. This PCR relied on a set of 60 Vbeta primers and 13 Jbeta primers. Profiled with immunoSEQ multiplex PCR; TCRdb holds only in-frame clones, not every one. The top ten clones hold roughly 1.4% of a sample with about 200,000 clones, about four fifths of them seen once. The sequencing input was PBMCs. These receptors originate from a girl aged 10-17 years in good health and CMV-seropositive.

This chain joins TRBV11-2 and TRBJ1-6; 7 bases fit TRBD1. The ends lost 5 bases at V and 10 bases at J; junction bases unmatched: 11. The germline V gene has CDR1 SGHAT and CDR2 FQNNGV. The CDR3 spans 15 residues. The CDR3 region has the DNA TGTGCCAGCAGCCCGGTGGCAGGGGGTCCGTCACCCCTCCACTTT. Residues: CASSPVAGGPSPLHF.

The chain has TRBV5-4 and TRBJ2-1; TRBD1 might be the D (6 bases). The V end lost 0 bases, the J end lost 5 bases, and 9 bases lay between the germline ends. From germline, CDR1 is SGHNT and CDR2 YYREEE (reference sequence). The CDR3 length is 14 residues. The CDR3 nucleotides are TGTGCCAGCAGCTTGGTTAACAGGGACAATGAGCAGTTCTTC. It encodes CASSLVNRDNEQFF.

V gene TRBV5-6 combines with J gene TRBJ2-3; tentative D call: TRBD1 (6 bases). This CDR3 has 17 residues. Trimming shortened V by 2 bases and J by 2 bases, and 18 bases separated the two germline ends. Germline CDR1 is SGHDT and CDR2 is YYEEEE. CDR3 sequence: CASSFLQGPDLTDTQYF. CDR3 bases: TGTGCCAGCAGCTTCCTACAGGGCCCCGACCTCACAGATACGCAGTATTTT.

The chain links TRBV7-9 to TRBJ1-5, with a weak D call TRBD1 (5 bases). CDR1 and CDR2 from the germline V gene are SEHNR and FQNEAQ (reference sequence). The V gene lost 1 base and the J gene lost 3 bases, with 7 bases spanning the gap. The CDR3 spans 14 residues. CDR3 region: CASSLVGLNQPQHF. DNA for the CDR3: TGTGCCAGCAGCTTAGTGGGGCTCAATCAGCCCCAGCATTTT.

This rearrangement joins TRBV7-2 to TRBJ2-3; TRBD2 aligns across 11 bases. Germline lookup yields CDR1 SGHTA and CDR2 FQGNSA. With V trimmed by 5 bases and J by 4 bases, 8 bases remained unmatched. The CDR3 length is 16 residues. The CDR3 nucleotides read TGTGCCAGCAGCCCGAATAGCGGGGGGGCCGCAGATACGCAGTATTTT. Its translation is CASSPNSGGAADTQYF.

A single count supports this clone. The chain couples TRBV5-6 to TRBJ1-3, with TRBD1 matching 7 bases. The CDR3 has 14 residues. The V gene end was trimmed by 2 bases and the J gene end by 2 bases; junction bases not matched to a gene: 1. Germline V CDR1 and CDR2: SGHDT, YYEEEE. The CDR3 region is CASSLQGPGNTIYF. CDR3 DNA: TGTGCCAGCAGCTTACAGGGGCCTGGAAACACCATATATTTT.

The chain employs TRBV7-8 and TRBJ2-7; tentatively, D is TRBD2 (5 bases). Germline CDR1 and CDR2: SGHVS and FQNEAQ. V was trimmed by 3 bases and J by 5 bases, leaving 11 bases between them. There are 13 residues in the CDR3. The CDR3: CASSFLVEDEQYF. The CDR3, as DNA: TGTGCCAGCAGCTTTCTTGTGGAGGACGAGCAGTACTTC.

V gene TRBV23-1 combines with J gene TRBJ2-5; the D gene is possibly TRBD1 (5 bases). TRBV23-1 qualifies as an ORF whose function is uncertain. Between the trimmed V and J ends, which lost 3 bases and 10 bases, there was a span of 15 bases. There are 13 residues in the CDR3. As DNA, the CDR3 is TGCGCCAGCAGTCATAAATACAGGCAAGGCCAGTACTTC. Residues: CASSHKYRQGQYF.

This clone was seen a handful of times. The chain carries TRBV6-5 and TRBJ1-1; no clear D gene. CDR1 is MNHEY and CDR2 is SVGAGI in the germline V gene. Trimming stripped 7 bases from V and 1 base from J, with 13 bases between. The CDR3 is made up of 14 amino acids. The CDR3 here is CASILGAGNTEAFF. The DNA for the CDR3 is TGTGCCAGCATTCTAGGCGCGGGGAACACTGAAGCTTTCTTT.

The chain has TRBV7-2 and TRBJ2-1, with unresolved D. The CDR3 has 15 residues. In germline, CDR1 is SGHTA, CDR2 FQGNSA. Trimming left V 3 bases short and J 0 bases short, with 9 bases between. DNA for the CDR3: TGTGCCAGCAGCTTCTCCGGGTACTCCTACAATGAGCAGTTCTTC. Translated, it gives CASSFSGYSYNEQFF.

The CDR3 is CASSLRWRLAGAPLPDEQFF. The CDR3 DNA is TGTGCCAGCAGTTTGAGATGGAGACTAGCGGGGGCTCCTCTCCCAGATGAGCAGTTCTTC. The chain uses TRBV27 and TRBJ2-1; 12 nucleotides agree with TRBD2. V lost 3 bases to trimming and J lost 8 bases; unmatched junction nucleotides: 20. There are 20 residues in the CDR3. CDR1 and CDR2 from the germline V gene are MNHEY and SMNVEV (reference sequence).

V and J are TRBV27 and TRBJ1-1; D is possibly TRBD1 (6 bases). This CDR3 has 14 residues. Trimming pared 3 bases from V and 11 bases from J, leaving 19 bases between. Germline values: CDR1 MNHEY, CDR2 SMNVEV (reference sequence). In DNA, the CDR3 is TGTGCCAGCAGTTTGTCGCGTCGAGGGCAGGGGGCTTTCTTT. This translates into CASSLSRRGQGAFF.

The chain employs TRBV10-1 and TRBJ1-1; TRBD1 matches at 7 bases. The CDR3 runs to 14 residues. Germline assignment: CDR1 WNHNN and CDR2 SYGVQD (reference sequence). J gave up 1 base and V 3 bases, and 2 bases lay outside the gene matches. The CDR3 bases are TGCGCCAGCAGTGAAGGGACAGCGAACACTGAAGCTTTCTTT. This encodes CASSEGTANTEAFF.

This clone was counted a few times. V usage is TRBV7-2 and J usage is TRBJ2-7; possible D gene TRBD2, 6 bases. The germline V gene has CDR1 SGHTA and CDR2 FQGNSA. This CDR3 is built from 14 residues. The germline V and J ends were trimmed by 5 bases and 2 bases, with 13 bases remaining between them. The CDR3 bases are TGTGCCAGCAGCCCCGGGACTCTTACCTACGAGCAGTACTTC. It is translated as CASSPGTLTYEQYF.

The chain is built from TRBV10-2 and TRBJ2-3; 9 bases align to TRBD2. CDR1 is WSHSY, CDR2 SAAADI, per germline. The CDR3 is made up of 14 amino acids. V was pared by 7 bases and J by 1 base, with 3 bases of the junction left unmatched. This CDR3 is CASIRTSGTDTQYF. In nucleotides, the CDR3 is TGCGCCAGCATTCGGACTAGCGGCACAGATACGCAGTATTTT.

This chain joins TRBV7-2 and TRBJ2-3; 9 bases map to TRBD2. The length of the CDR3 is 15 residues. Germline lookup yields CDR1 SGHTA and CDR2 FQGNSA. With V trimmed by 3 bases and J by 6 bases, 7 bases remained unmatched. The CDR3 region is CASSFGGGEFDTQYF. The CDR3 nucleotides are TGTGCCAGCAGCTTCGGCGGGGGGGAGTTTGATACGCAGTATTTT.